This T cell receptor (beta chain) was recovered during a study of human T cells and chemical hapten exposure. In the study overall: Read at 6 days, the patch tests placed 0.01% DPC on the upper back.

Study-wide results and caveats: TCRs exceeding a frequency of 1 in 1000 stayed unchanged under DPC sensitization.

Time point noted: patch test 2, 6 weeks after DPC sensitization. Treatment meaning: therapeutic diphenylcyclopropenone sensitization with weekly scalp DPC. Trimming took off 2 bases at V and 2 bases at J, with 19 bases between the two ends. The length of the CDR3 is 17 residues. The germline V gene encodes CDR1 SEHNR and CDR2 FQNEAQ (reference sequence). Turning to this clonotype: Its antigen remains unidentified.

TCRdb reprocessed the RACE reads with MiXCR, giving one entry per CDR3 protein. In the table there are over 60,000 distinct CDR3 sequences, under 13% of which are singletons. The rearrangement joins TRBV7-9 to TRBJ2-7; tentative D call: TRBD2 (6 bases). The sample was whole blood, taken in connection with sensitization to the hapten diphenylcyclopropenone (DPC). The source of this sequence is a woman aged 45 to 65 with alopecia areata. Some clones in this sample may be carry-over from other donors' samples. CDR3 residues: CASSLRRLAALTYEQYF. The CDR3, as DNA: TGTGCCAGCAGCTTACGGCGGTTAGCGGCGCTAACCTACGAGCAGTACTTC.